Within the sample, the clone carrying this T cell receptor (beta chain) is medium-sized. Its cognate antigen is unknown. The sample is drawn from a study of spatial heterogeneity in lung cancer. Study-wide points: Ubiquitous and regional nonsynonymous mutations were each tracked by the matching count of ubiquitous or regional expanded TCRs. Tumoral mutation counts were tracked by counts of expanded intratumoral alpha and beta TCRs.

MiXCR, applied by TCRdb to the 5' RACE reads, yields one record per CDR3 protein. Here the sample spans 6,000 to 9,000 distinct CDR3 sequences, approximately 3.6% being singletons. The time point here: sample taken at primary tumor resection. Sequencing covered unsorted whole RNA taken from tumor, nontumor lung or frozen PBMC. Sequencing used lung tumor tissue, obtained at surgery. This sequence originates from a male donor with early-stage non-small cell lung cancer.

This CDR3 reads CASRSTGNTEAFF. CDR3 bases: TGTGCCAGCAGATCGACAGGGAACACTGAAGCTTTCTTT. The chain employs TRBV5-4 and TRBJ1-1, with D possibly matching TRBD1 (6 bases). Per the germline V gene, CDR1 is SGHNT and CDR2 is YYREEE (reference sequence). V lost 5 bases, J lost 1 base, and 9 bases lay in between. This CDR3 is 13 amino acids long.